This T cell receptor (beta chain) stems from a study of OX40 agonist ivuxolimab in advanced cancers. In the study overall: Ivuxolimab was a fully human IgG2 agonistic monoclonal antibody targeting the costimulatory receptor OX40 (CD134). Intravenous ivuxolimab was administered to patients every 2 weeks at six dose levels: 0.01, 0.1, 0.3, 1.5, 3 and 10 mg/kg. Of the roughly 50 dose-escalation patients, hepatocellular carcinoma was present in approximately 20, melanoma in approximately 15, renal cell carcinoma in 9 and head and neck cancer in 9. A male proportion of 70% to 90% and a mean age of approximately 60 years, ranging from about 23 to 90, were recorded for the dose-escalation cohort. Prior anti-PD-1, anti-PD-L1 or anti-CTLA-4 therapy was permitted, and checkpoint inhibitors had been received by 30% to 40% of dose-escalation patients. Partial responses occurred in three dose-escalation patients, of whom one had hepatocellular carcinoma and two had cutaneous melanoma. The purpose of peripheral TCRbeta sequencing was to test whether ivuxolimab changed TCR sequence diversity and led to clonal T-cell expansion. The paper describes the monotherapy dose-escalation part (N ≈ 52 patients) of the phase I trial of ivuxolimab.

For sequencing of the TCRbeta CDR3 region, genomic DNA was extracted from the sorted cells. The immunoSEQ Assay was used for sequencing of TCRbeta CDR3 regions. TCRdb took over this immuneACCESS table, retaining in-frame rearrangements with V and J assigned. Such tables are incomplete; in checked studies, under half of the missing clones stem from an unresolved V gene, and the remainder is unexplained. The sample table lists about 51,000 clones, approximately 80% of them with a count of one. The top ten clones comprise 2% of the sample. General findings and caveats noted by the study authors: Low levels of normalized T-cell clonal expansion were also seen in some patients who did not respond. At doses of 0.1 to 3.0 mg/kg, clonal expansion of both CD4+ and CD8+ blood T cells was observed from baseline to week 6. The antigen specificity of the peripheral T cells that underwent clonal expansion was not determined. After ivuxolimab, expanded clones were on average more numerous among CD8+ T cells than among CD4+ T cells. In partial responders in the 0.1-3.0 mg/kg groups, normalized peripheral clonal expansion was found to be among the lowest, especially among CD8+ T cells.

Notes on this clone: It lacks a known antigen. No per-base quality is available; no much larger clone lies one base away.

Trimming takes 5 bases off V and 4 bases off J; junction bases not matched to a gene: 13. The germline V gene (reference sequence) specifies LNHDA as CDR1 and SQIVND as CDR2. The CDR3 has 17 amino acids, counting the end cysteine and phenylalanine. The kept DNA is CDR3 alone, 51 bases in frame from the first base. The trial excluded patients who had a history of autoimmune disease or who were on systemic immunosuppression. Peripheral blood for TCR sequencing was collected from all dose cohorts at baseline, on cycle 4 day 1, and on cycle 7 day 1. The samples were taken from a phase I, first-in-human, multicenter, open-label dose-escalation trial of ivuxolimab. Adults with locally advanced or metastatic melanoma, renal cell carcinoma, hepatocellular carcinoma or head and neck squamous cell carcinoma were enrolled in the trial. Before TCR sequencing, CD4+ and CD8+ T cells were separately sorted from peripheral blood.

Recombination connected TRBV19 to TRBJ2-4, with TRBD2 identical over 8 junction bases. The receptor was derived from an adult with an advanced solid tumor such as melanoma, head and neck, liver or kidney cancer. The sample was CD4+ or CD8+ T cells sorted from blood, taken in a trial of the OX40 agonist ivuxolimab. CDR3 protein: CASSLVAGRGIKNIQYF. The DNA sequence follows: TGTGCCAGTAGTCTAGTAGCGGGACGGGGGATTAAAAACATTCAGTACTTC.